The 27 T cell receptor beta chains presented below share a single source sample, sequenced in a study of shared T cell receptors in the human thymus. Some clones are missing from TCRdb's copy, which holds only in-frame ones; the method was immunoSEQ multiplex PCR. Found here are 500,000 to 750,000 clones, more than 75% of them singletons; the top ten hold 0.0095% to 0.011%. These same records also appear under a second study, on human thymus T cells.

The sequenced sample consisted of thymocytes. These receptors were obtained from a boy less than two years old with a congenital heart defect.

The gene calls are TRBV7-6 and TRBJ2-1; tentatively, D is TRBD2 (5 bases). Per germline, CDR1 SGHVS and CDR2 FNYEAQ. This CDR3 is 15 amino acids long. The V end lost 1 base, the J end lost 3 bases, and 10 bases lay between the germline ends. In DNA form, the CDR3 reads TGTGCCAGCAGCTTAGGTGGAGGAAACTACAATGAGCAGTTCTTC. As protein: CASSLGGGNYNEQFF.

This rearrangement joins TRBV29-1 to TRBJ2-7; maybe TRBD2 (6 bases). Looked up from germline, CDR1 is SQVTM and CDR2 is ANQGSEA. The CDR3 has 14 amino acids. V lost 4 bases and J lost 2, with 15 bases in between. CDR3: CSVGRLEWPYEQYF. The CDR3 DNA is TGCAGCGTTGGCAGACTAGAATGGCCCTACGAGCAGTACTTC.

The chain has TRBV4-1 and TRBJ2-1; maybe TRBD2 (5 bases). Germline values: CDR1 MGHRA, CDR2 YSYEKL. V lost 5 bases and J lost 4, with 18 bases in between. The CDR3 length is 16 residues. CDR3 residues: CASSWERPPPYNEQFF. CDR3 in DNA: TGCGCCAGCAGCTGGGAGCGGCCCCCCCCTTACAATGAGCAGTTCTTC.

This sequence joins TRBV2 and TRBJ1-3, with 10 bases matching TRBD1. Germline CDR1 SNHLY, CDR2 FYNNEI. V gave up 4 bases and J gave up 3 bases; unmatched junction bases: 6. The CDR3 covers 16 residues. In DNA, the CDR3 is TGTGCCAGCAGTGTGAGGGACAGGGGTAGTGGAAACACCATATATTTT. Translated, it gives CASSVRDRGSGNTIYF.

This rearrangement joins TRBV11-3 to TRBJ2-1; D is possibly TRBD2 (7 bases). Looked up from germline, CDR1 is SGHNT and CDR2 is YENEEA. Trimming shortened V by 4 bases and J by 8 bases, and 18 bases separated the two germline ends. The CDR3 has 15 residues. The CDR3 DNA reads TGTGCCAGCAGCTCCCGGACTAGGGGGGTGCATGAGCAGTTCTTC. Residues: CASSSRTRGVHEQFF. Full variable domain (remainder filled in from reference TRBV11-3 and TRBJ2-1): EAGVVQSPRYKIIEKKQPVAFWCNPISGHNTLYWYLQNLGQGPELLIRYENEEAVDDSQLPKDRFSAERLKGVDSTLKIQPAELGDSAVYLCASSSRTRGVHEQFFGPGTRLTVL.

The chain links TRBV5-4 to TRBJ1-1; D is possibly TRBD1 (6 bases). The CDR3 contains 15 residues. V lost 3 bases and J lost 0, with 12 bases in between. Germline V lookup: CDR1 SGHNT, CDR2 YYREEE (reference sequence). CDR3 region: CASSSDRRMNTEAFF. CDR3 bases: TGTGCCAGCAGCTCCGACAGGAGAATGAACACTGAAGCTTTCTTT.

V is TRBV11-2 and J is TRBJ2-3, with D maybe TRBD2 (6 bases). Looked up from germline, CDR1 is SGHAT and CDR2 is FQNNGV. The V end was cut by 1 base, the J end by 0 bases, with 11 bases between. The CDR3 contains 16 residues. The CDR3 region has the DNA TGTGCCAGCAGCTTAGGGAGGGGTGACAGCACAGATACGCAGTATTTT. This encodes CASSLGRGDSTDTQYF. The variable domain in full, completed from reference TRBV11-2 and TRBJ2-3, reads EAGVAQSPRYKIIEKRQSVAFWCNPISGHATLYWYQQILGQGPKLLIQFQNNGVVDDSQLPKDRFSAERLKGVDSTLKIQPAKLEDSAVYLCASSLGRGDSTDTQYFGPGTRLTVL.

The gene calls are TRBV28 and TRBJ2-4, with 7 bases lining up with TRBD1. The CDR3 has 15 amino acids. The germline V gene has CDR1 MDHEN and CDR2 SYDVKM. V dropped 4 bases and J dropped 6; count of bases not matched to a gene: 9. The CDR3 DNA follows: TGTGCCAGCAGTTCCTGGACAGGATGGGGAAACATTCAGTACTTC. Protein sequence: CASSSWTGWGNIQYF. Full variable domain (rest looked up from reference TRBV28 and TRBJ2-4): DVKVTQSSRYLVKRTGEKVFLECVQDMDHENMFWYRQDPGLGLRLIYFSYDVKMKEKGDIPEGYSVSREKKERFSLILESASTNQTSMYLCASSSWTGWGNIQYFGAGTRLSVL.

V is TRBV4-1 and J is TRBJ2-7; D possibly corresponds to TRBD2 (6 bases). Germline V CDR1 and CDR2: MGHRA, YSYEKL. Trimming cost V 1 base and J 9 bases, with 13 bases left between them. The CDR3 is 13 amino acids. CDR3 sequence: CASSQVGGEAQYF. CDR3 nucleotides: TGCGCCAGCAGCCAAGTCGGAGGGGAAGCGCAGTACTTC.

The V call is TRBV19, the J call TRBJ2-5; TRBD1 matches 10 bases. Germline trimming cut 1 base from V and 2 bases from J; bases unmatched to any gene: 4. The CDR3 is made up of 16 amino acids. From germline, CDR1 is LNHDA and CDR2 SQIVND (reference sequence). The CDR3 region is CASSIGRTGGQETQYF. The CDR3 region has the DNA TGTGCCAGTAGTATAGGGAGGACAGGGGGGCAAGAGACCCAGTACTTC.

V gene TRBV6-1 combines with J gene TRBJ1-5, with D hard to call. CDR1 and CDR2 from the germline V gene are MNHNS and SASEGT. The CDR3 covers 15 residues. Deletions cut 3 bases from V and 3 bases from J, with 12 bases between. The CDR3 bases are TGTGCCAGCAGTGAGGGCCGGGAGTCCAATCAGCCCCAGCATTTT. Protein sequence: CASSEGRESNQPQHF.

This chain joins TRBV19 and TRBJ2-3; tentative D call: TRBD1 (5 bases). Germline loops: CDR1 LNHDA, CDR2 SQIVND (reference sequence). This CDR3 has 14 residues. With 1 base removed from V and 2 bases from J, the gap between germline ends came to 7 bases. CDR3 in DNA: TGTGCCAGTAGTATAGTAGGGGCCACAGATACGCAGTATTTT. Encoded protein: CASSIVGATDTQYF. The whole variable domain, filled in from reference TRBV19 and TRBJ2-3, reads DGGITQSPKYLFRKEGQNVTLSCEQNLNHDAMYWYRQDPGQGLRLIYYSQIVNDFQKGDIAEGYSVSREKKESFPLTVTSAQKNPTAFYLCASSIVGATDTQYFGPGTRLTVL.

V usage is TRBV6-5 and J usage is TRBJ2-2; tentative D call: TRBD2 (5 bases). CDR3 length: 16 amino acids. The germline gives CDR1 MNHEY, CDR2 SVGAGI. Deletions cut 2 bases from V and 2 bases from J, with 12 bases between. CDR3 in amino acids: CASSYRRTDNTGELFF. The CDR3 nucleotides read TGTGCCAGCAGTTACCGAAGGACTGATAACACCGGGGAGCTGTTTTTT.

J is TRBJ2-3 and V is TRBV28, with 7 bases matching TRBD1. This CDR3 spans 15 amino acids. Losses at the gene ends were 6 bases for V and 0 bases for J; bases not matched to a gene: 6. From germline, CDR1 is MDHEN and CDR2 SYDVKM. CDR3 protein: CASSQPGQSTDTQYF. CDR3 bases: TGTGCCAGCAGCCAACCGGGACAGAGCACAGATACGCAGTATTTT.

This clone showed up just once. V and J are TRBV15 and TRBJ2-7; the D gene is possibly TRBD1 (6 bases). Germline CDR1 reads LNHNV; CDR2 reads YYDKDF (reference sequence). CDR3 length: 16 residues. Deletions cut 2 bases from V and 3 bases from J, with 17 bases between. CDR3 bases: TGTGCCACCAGCAGACAGGGGATAAGAGGGGACTACGAGCAGTACTTC. Its translation: CATSRQGIRGDYEQYF.

This chain links TRBV7-9 with TRBJ2-2; maybe TRBD1 (6 bases). Germline loops: CDR1 SEHNR, CDR2 FQNEAQ (reference sequence). The CDR3 totals 16 residues. V was shortened by 2 bases and J by 2 bases, with 12 bases between the two germline ends. Here the CDR3 DNA reads TGTGCCAGCAGCTTAAGGGGGAGCGTTAACACCGGGGAGCTGTTTTTT. Its translation: CASSLRGSVNTGELFF.

V gene TRBV4-3 combines with J gene TRBJ2-5; tentatively, D is TRBD1 (5 bases). The germline V gene has CDR1 LGHNA and CDR2 YSLEER. V lost 0 bases to trimming and J lost 7 bases, with 12 bases between them. The CDR3 spans 14 residues. As DNA, the CDR3 is TGCGCCAGCAGCCAAGATACAGGCTTACGGACCCAGTACTTC. Amino acids: CASSQDTGLRTQYF.

This clone was picked up one time. The chain combines TRBV5-4 with TRBJ2-7; 7 bases fit TRBD1. Trimming took 4 bases from V and 4 from J; bases not matched to a gene: 20. The CDR3 length is 18 residues. Germline CDR1 SGHNT, CDR2 YYREEE (reference sequence). This CDR3 is CASSPTPDREREGYEQYF. CDR3 nucleotide sequence: TGTGCCAGCAGCCCCACACCCGACAGGGAACGAGAGGGTTACGAGCAGTACTTC.

The chain has TRBV15 and TRBJ2-3; TRBD2 aligns across 10 bases. This CDR3 has 16 residues. The germline gives CDR1 LNHNV, CDR2 YYDKDF (reference sequence). Trimming cost V 7 bases and J 0 bases; bases outside gene matches: 7. The CDR3 protein is CATTEVLAGSTDTQYF. The CDR3 DNA follows: TGTGCCACCACCGAGGTACTAGCGGGAAGCACAGATACGCAGTATTTT.

The chain employs TRBV7-9 and TRBJ2-7; TRBD1 might be the D (6 bases). Germline V CDR1 and CDR2: SEHNR, FQNEAQ (reference sequence). This CDR3 contains 15 residues. V lost 5 bases to trimming and J lost 2 bases, with 16 bases between them. In DNA form, the CDR3 reads TGTGCCAGCAGCCCAGGCAGGGGCAGGGCCTACGAGCAGTACTTC. Residues: CASSPGRGRAYEQYF. Full variable domain (outside the CDR3, taken from reference TRBV7-9 and TRBJ2-7): DTGVSQNPRHKITKRGQNVTFRCDPISEHNRLYWYRQTLGQGPEFLTYFQNEAQLEKSRLLSDRFSAERPKGSFSTLEIQRTEQGDSAMYLCASSPGRGRAYEQYFGPGTRLTVT.

This clone has only a few counts. V gene TRBV18 combines with J gene TRBJ2-1; 7 bases map to TRBD2. CDR1 KGHSH and CDR2 LQKENI come from the germline V gene. V gave up 5 bases and J gave up 4 bases; unmatched junction bases: 14. The CDR3 is 17 residues long. Here the CDR3 reads CASSIYTGREKYNEQFF. The CDR3 DNA sequence: TGTGCCAGCTCAATCTATACGGGGCGGGAGAAATACAATGAGCAGTTCTTC.

The chain has TRBV30 and TRBJ2-7, with 8 positions matching TRBD2. This CDR3 comprises 18 residues. The V gene's germline CDR1 is GTSNPN and CDR2 SVGIG (reference sequence). After removal of 3 bases from V and 0 bases from J, the junction contained 16 bases not matched to a gene. The CDR3 sequence is CAWRRGSRGRTSSYEQYF. The CDR3 nucleotides read TGTGCCTGGAGGAGGGGTTCTCGCGGGAGGACCTCCTCCTACGAGCAGTACTTC.

The genes are TRBV4-1 and TRBJ2-3, with 10 positions matching TRBD2. Germline V gene sequence: CDR1 MGHRA, CDR2 YSYEKL. The V gene end was trimmed by 3 bases and the J gene end by 1 base; junction bases not matched to a gene: 4. The CDR3 has 16 amino acids. The CDR3 loop reads CASSHGLAERTDTQYF. In DNA form, the CDR3 reads TGCGCCAGCAGCCACGGACTAGCGGAACGCACAGATACGCAGTATTTT.

The CDR3 here is CASSPPTIGQPQHF. In DNA form, the CDR3 reads TGTGCCAGCTCACCACCCACTATTGGGCAGCCCCAGCATTTT. The chain employs TRBV18 and TRBJ1-5; D remains unclear. CDR3 length equals 14 residues. Germline lookup yields CDR1 KGHSH and CDR2 LQKENI. The V and J ends lost 0 bases and 7 bases respectively, with 10 bases between them. Supplemented by reference TRBV18 and TRBJ1-5, the full variable domain reads NAGVMQNPRHLVRRRGQEARLRCSPMKGHSHVYWYRQLPEEGLKFMVYLQKENIIDESGMPKERFSAEFPKEGPSILRIQQVVRGDSAAYFCASSPPTIGQPQHFGDGTRLSIL.

The CDR3 sequence: CSVAYGSTYEQYF. The CDR3 nucleotides read TGCAGCGTTGCTTACGGGAGTACCTACGAGCAGTACTTC. The chain carries TRBV29-1 and TRBJ2-7; D might be TRBD2 (6 bases). The CDR3 spans 13 residues. Deletions cut 4 bases from V and 2 bases from J, with 12 bases between. Germline loops: CDR1 SQVTM, CDR2 ANQGSEA.

The CDR3 region has the DNA TGTGCCAGCAGCTTAGTCGCTAGCGGGAGGCCCCCCTCCTACGAGCAGTACTTC. This sequence encodes CASSLVASGRPPSYEQYF. J is TRBJ2-7 and V is TRBV7-6; 11 bases match TRBD2. The germline CDR1 and CDR2 sequences are SGHVS and FNYEAQ. V was clipped by 1 base and J by 0 bases; unmatched bases: 8. The CDR3 runs 18 residues.

This clone was detected a few times. Within the sample, other DNA sequences also encode this same CDR3. The chain employs TRBV29-1 and TRBJ2-2; TRBD1 might be the D (5 bases). Germline-derived CDR1 and CDR2 are SQVTM and ANQGSEA. V shed 4 bases and J shed 1 base, with 7 bases lying between them. The CDR3 consists of 13 residues. This CDR3 is CSVGQGNTGELFF. The CDR3 DNA reads as TGCAGCGTTGGCCAGGGGAACACCGGGGAGCTGTTTTTT.